Shown below are 8 T cell receptor beta chains from a single sample sequenced in a study of T cell responses to AZD1222 COVID-19 vaccine (dated by TCRdb to the early 2020s). What this sample's time point label stands for: baseline before first vaccination. Preparation of the library involved the immunoSEQ multiplex PCR assay. TCRdb took this table from immuneACCESS and kept in-frame rearrangements with V and J called. Such tables lack part of the clones; where checked against another copy, unresolved V genes explain under half of the gap, and the rest is unexplained. This sample has 140,000 to 150,000 clones in its table, and 70% to 90% of those were observed once. Clones ranked in the top ten supply about 8% of the sample. Sequenced here: peripheral blood, sampled on day 0 of AZD1222 vaccination. The receptor source for this set is an adult in good health.

This clone was recorded a few times. The J gene is TRBJ2-5, the V gene TRBV11-2; TRBD2 matches 9 bases. V gave up 1 base and J gave up 4 bases; unmatched junction bases: 4. This CDR3 comprises 15 residues. CDR1 is SGHAT and CDR2 is FQNNGV in the germline V gene. The CDR3 loop reads CASSLAGTSLETQYF. CDR3 nucleotides: TGTGCCAGCAGCTTAGCGGGGACTAGCCTAGAGACCCAGTACTTC.

The chain recombines TRBV30 with TRBJ1-2, with D possibly TRBD1 on 5 matching bases. The V and J ends lost 2 bases and 2 bases respectively, with 9 bases between them. The CDR3 runs to 13 residues. Looked up from germline, CDR1 is GTSNPN and CDR2 is SVGIG (reference sequence). CDR3 nucleotide sequence: TGTGCCTGGAGTCAAGGACACAACTATGGCTACACCTTC. Translation gives CAWSQGHNYGYTF.

This chain connects TRBV5-1 to TRBJ1-1; D possibly corresponds to TRBD1 (5 bases). Looked up from germline, CDR1 is SGHRS and CDR2 is YFSETQ. This CDR3 has 16 amino acids. Trimming stripped 0 bases from V and 4 bases from J, with 16 bases between. The CDR3 here is CASSLGPEGAATEAFF. The CDR3 DNA is TGCGCCAGCAGCTTGGGACCCGAAGGGGCTGCCACTGAAGCTTTCTTT.

J is TRBJ1-1 and V is TRBV7-9; 9 nucleotides agree with TRBD1. Germline V lookup: CDR1 SEHNR, CDR2 FQNEAQ (reference sequence). V shed 3 bases and J 8 bases; nucleotides not matched to a gene: 10. The CDR3 spans 15 residues. In DNA, the CDR3 is TGTGCCAGCAGCTTTAGCGGACAGGGGCTGTCAGAAGCTTTCTTT. It specifies CASSFSGQGLSEAFF.

The rearrangement links TRBV28 to TRBJ1-1, with D hard to call. The CDR3 is 14 amino acids. Trimming pared 5 bases from V and 1 base from J, leaving 11 bases between. The germline CDR1 and CDR2 sequences are MDHEN and SYDVKM. The CDR3 bases are TGTGCCAGCAGTCCACTACACCCGAACACTGAAGCTTTCTTT. Encoded protein: CASSPLHPNTEAFF.

V usage is TRBV10-2 and J usage is TRBJ2-7; 9 nucleotides line up with TRBD2. V lost 7 bases to trimming and J lost 1 base; unmatched junction nucleotides: 11. The CDR3 runs to 16 residues. Germline CDR1 and CDR2: WSHSY and SAAADI. DNA of the CDR3: TGCGCCAGCACTAACAACGGGCTAGCGGGGTCCTACGAGCAGTACTTC. Protein sequence: CASTNNGLAGSYEQYF.

The chain is built from TRBV5-1 and TRBJ1-2; TRBD1 agrees at 7 bases. After removal of 3 bases from V and 7 bases from J, the junction contained 3 bases not matched to a gene. The length of the CDR3 is 12 residues. The germline CDR1 and CDR2 sequences are SGHRS and YFSETQ. This CDR3 is CASSSGTVGYTF. The CDR3 DNA reads as TGCGCCAGCAGCTCAGGGACAGTTGGCTACACCTTC.

This chain links TRBV5-1 with TRBJ1-2, with D tentatively TRBD1 (5 bases). V was trimmed by 7 bases and J by 2 bases, leaving 27 bases between them. The V gene's germline CDR1 is SGHRS and CDR2 YFSETQ. This CDR3 comprises 18 residues. DNA of the CDR3: TGCGCCAGCCCTGTAAGAGACAGACTCAACGGGCCCAACTATGGCTACACCTTC. This codes for CASPVRDRLNGPNYGYTF. The full variable domain, rest sourced from reference TRBV5-1 and TRBJ1-2, is KAGVTQTPRYLIKTRGQQVTLSCSPISGHRSVSWYQQTPGQGLQFLFEYFSETQRNKGNFPGRFSGRQFSNSRSEMNVSTLELGDSALYLCASPVRDRLNGPNYGYTFGSGTRLTVV.